This TCR beta chain was identified during a study of a mutant IDH1 vaccine in newly diagnosed glioma. In the study overall: Patients began vaccination 4-6 weeks after radiotherapy alone, or with temozolomide cycles. There were roughly 60% males and approximately 38% females among treated patients, whose mean age was 40.4 years.

CDR3 length equals 18 residues. Remarks on this clone: The antigen remains undetermined.

This table comes from immunoSEQ multiplex PCR, and its TCRdb copy is limited to in-frame clones, with some not included. The repertoire consists of under 150,000 clones, with approximately 87% occurring once and the leading ten covering more than 0.55%. The time point: week 11, during vaccination. The study gave 300 ug of mutant IDH1 20-mer peptide per vaccine dose, with topical imiquimod. The sequencing used PBMCs, collected from a glioma patient whose treatment included an IDH1 peptide vaccine. This TCR was recovered from a woman aged 45-60 years with glioma. J is TRBJ1-4 and V is TRBV21-1. TRBV21-1 is a known pseudogene. The CDR3 protein is CASSKEAKFGATNEKLFF. CDR3 bases: TGTGCCAGCAGCAAAGAGGCTAAATTCGGTGCAACTAATGAAAAACTGTTTTTT.